One sample yielded the 20 T cell receptor beta chains listed below, sequenced in a study of T cells after yellow fever vaccination. TCRdb re-derived calls from the 5' RACE reads in MiXCR, one entry per CDR3 protein. This table has 200,000 to 300,000 distinct CDR3 sequences, 3.6% appearing once. Material: PBMCs, obtained 15 days after the yellow fever booster vaccination. These receptors all stem from a man between 18 and 29 years old who received the YFV17D yellow fever vaccine.

Many counts were recorded for this clonotype. This sequence joins TRBV4-3 and TRBJ2-3; maybe TRBD1 (5 bases). Germline V lookup: CDR1 LGHNA, CDR2 YSLEER. V was pared by 4 bases and J by 4 bases, with 12 bases between. This CDR3 spans 14 amino acids. CDR3 sequence: CASSRSGSADTQYF. The CDR3 nucleotides read TGCGCCAGCAGCCGATCAGGGTCGGCAGATACGCAGTATTTT.

At least ten counts were recorded for this clonotype. CDR3 amino acids: CASSIGQGANQPQHF. The CDR3 DNA reads TGTGCCAGCAGCATCGGACAGGGGGCGAATCAGCCCCAGCATTTT. V is TRBV5-5 and J is TRBJ1-5; the match to TRBD1 covers 11 bases. The germline CDR1 and CDR2 sequences are SGHKS and YYEKEE (reference sequence). CDR3 length: 15 residues. The V segment lost 4 bases and the J segment 4 bases; nucleotides outside the gene matches: 4.

This chain joins TRBV28 and TRBJ1-3; D is unresolved. This CDR3 has 10 amino acids. The V gene lost 6 bases and the J gene lost 5 bases, with 2 bases spanning the gap. Germline V gene lookup returns CDR1 MDHEN and CDR2 SYDVKM. CDR3 DNA sequence: TGTGCCAGCAGGAGAAACACCATATATTTT. As protein: CASRRNTIYF.

This clonotype was picked up many times. The chain is built from TRBV4-1 and TRBJ1-1; D remains unclear. The CDR3 is 17 residues long. V was trimmed by 1 base and J by 3 bases, leaving 18 bases between them. The germline V gene encodes CDR1 MGHRA and CDR2 YSYEKL. The CDR3 DNA reads as TGCGCCAGCAGCCAAGGGCGGGTGTTAGTGGTCGACACTGAAGCTTTCTTT. This codes for CASSQGRVLVVDTEAFF.

In its sample, this clonotype was seen many times. The chain carries TRBV7-6 and TRBJ2-1, with TRBD2 identical over 15 bases. This CDR3 is 17 amino acids long. V was pared by 3 bases and J by 7 bases, with 7 bases of the junction left unmatched. Germline CDR1 SGHVS, CDR2 FNYEAQ. CDR3 nucleotides: TGTGCCAGCAGCTTCAACAAGGGGACTAGCGGGGGGAATGAGCAGTTCTTC. It codes for CASSFNKGTSGGNEQFF.

This clonotype was counted ten times or more. Here the CDR3 DNA reads TGCGCCAGCAGCCCTTTTGCGGGGACAGGGTCCTACGAGCAGTACTTC. The encoded protein is CASSPFAGTGSYEQYF. This chain uses TRBV4-1 with TRBJ2-7; 9 bases match TRBD1. Germline CDR1 MGHRA, CDR2 YSYEKL. CDR3 size: 16 residues. Trimming cost V 4 bases and J 1 base; bases outside gene matches: 8.

Many counts were recorded for this clonotype. The chain joins TRBV7-2 to TRBJ2-3; D is perhaps TRBD1 (5 bases). This CDR3 region has 12 residues. Between the trimmed V and J ends, which lost 4 bases and 7 bases, there was a span of 9 bases. Germline V gene lookup returns CDR1 SGHTA and CDR2 FQGNSA. CDR3 DNA: TGTGCCAGCAGCTCCGCAGGGAATACGCAGTATTTT. Its translation: CASSSAGNTQYF. Variable domain in full (rest from reference TRBV7-2 and TRBJ2-3): GAGVSQSPSNKVTEKGKDVELRCDPISGHTALYWYRQSLGQGLEFLIYFQGNSAPDKSGLPSDRFSAERTGGSVSTLTIQRTQQEDSAVYLCASSSAGNTQYFGPGTRLTVL.

This clonotype was observed at least ten times. The chain couples TRBV15 to TRBJ2-5, with D tentatively TRBD1 or TRBD2 (6 bases each). There are 13 residues in the CDR3. CDR1 LNHNV and CDR2 YYDKDF come from the germline V gene (reference sequence). V was trimmed by 3 bases and J by 5 bases, leaving 10 bases between them. DNA for the CDR3: TGTGCCACCAGCAGCGGGGGCAGGGAGACCCAGTACTTC. Its protein is CATSSGGRETQYF.

This clonotype was picked up many times. The gene calls are TRBV5-5 and TRBJ1-1; no clear D. The germline CDR1 and CDR2 sequences are SGHKS and YYEKEE (reference sequence). This CDR3 has 11 amino acids. Trimming cost V 2 bases and J 8 bases, with 7 bases left between them. The chain's CDR3 is CASSFLREAFF. The CDR3 bases are TGTGCCAGCAGCTTTCTGAGGGAAGCTTTCTTT.

Note on this clonotype: The junction departs from the called germline gene at one end, perhaps through a read error. The V gene is TRBV7-3, the J gene TRBJ2-3; D is perhaps TRBD1 or TRBD2 (8 bases each). Germline-derived CDR1 and CDR2 are SGHTA and FQGTGA. This CDR3 region has 14 residues. CDR3 region: CASSLGGGTGTQYF. The CDR3 region has the DNA TGTGCCAGCAGCTTGGGCGGGGGGACAGGTACGCAGTATTTT.

The sample holds many counts of this clonotype. The chain joins TRBV5-1 to TRBJ1-2; no clear D gene. Germline loops: CDR1 SGHRS, CDR2 YFSETQ. CDR3 length: 12 residues. With 0 bases removed from V and 8 bases from J, the gap between germline ends came to 8 bases. CDR3 coding DNA: TGCGCCAGCAGCTTGGGGACCGACGGCTACACCTTC. Translated, it gives CASSLGTDGYTF.

This clonotype appeared many times. The chain joins TRBV28 to TRBJ1-6, with a weak D call TRBD1 (6 bases). CDR1 is MDHEN, CDR2 SYDVKM, per germline. V gave up 3 bases and J gave up 6 bases, with 6 bases separating them. This CDR3 is built from 13 residues. The CDR3 coding sequence is TGTGCCAGCAGTTTCAGGGGTAATTCACCCCTCCACTTT. Translated: CASSFRGNSPLHF.

This chain links TRBV29-1 with TRBJ1-2; no firm D call. The CDR3 is 11 amino acids. From germline, CDR1 is SQVTM and CDR2 ANQGSEA. Between the trimmed V and J ends, which lost 4 bases and 5 bases, there was a span of 8 bases. The CDR3 reads CSVGREYGYTF. The CDR3, as DNA: TGCAGCGTTGGGCGGGAATATGGCTACACCTTC.

This clonotype appeared many times. The chain carries TRBV5-8 and TRBJ1-5, with 9 bases that match TRBD1. The CDR3 totals 15 residues. With 4 bases clipped from V and 6 bases from J, the junction kept 8 bases outside the gene matches. CDR1 and CDR2 (germline): SGHTS, YDEGEE. CDR3 in amino acids: CASSPRTGEGQPQHF. For the CDR3, the DNA is TGTGCCAGCAGCCCTCGGACAGGGGAGGGTCAGCCCCAGCATTTT.

This clonotype was picked up many times. Written as DNA, the CDR3 is TGTGCCAGCAGTTTCGGAAACGGAAAACTGTTTTTT. Translated, it gives CASSFGNGKLFF. The J gene is TRBJ1-4, the V gene TRBV6-5, with D hard to call. Trimming stripped 4 bases from V and 10 bases from J, with 10 bases between. This CDR3 has 12 amino acids. From germline, CDR1 is MNHEY and CDR2 SVGAGI.

In this sample, this clonotype turned up many times. The chain carries TRBV20-1 and TRBJ2-1; 8 nucleotides line up with TRBD2. Germline lookup yields CDR1 DFQATT and CDR2 SNEGSKA (reference sequence). The CDR3 is made up of 15 amino acids. The V segment lost 6 bases and the J segment 8 bases; nucleotides outside the gene matches: 15. CDR3 bases: TGCAGTGCCGAGATACGGGGGGGCCTTCCCGATGAGCAGTTCTTC. Its translation is CSAEIRGGLPDEQFF.

This clonotype was counted ten times or more. The gene calls are TRBV7-2 and TRBJ2-7; D could derive from TRBD1 or TRBD2 (5 bases each). The CDR3 loop spans 18 amino acids. V was pared by 3 bases and J by 6 bases, with 27 bases between. The germline gives CDR1 SGHTA, CDR2 FQGNSA. CDR3 DNA sequence: TGTGCCAGCAGCTTTTACGCTAGTGGGGCGGGCCCCTTCGGCGAGCAGTACGTC. It yields the protein CASSFYASGAGPFGEQYV.

This clonotype was recorded many times. The chain couples TRBV5-1 to TRBJ2-2; D is possibly TRBD1 or TRBD2 (6 bases each). V lost 3 bases to trimming and J lost 6 bases, with 18 bases between them. CDR3 length: 16 amino acids. Per germline, CDR1 SGHRS and CDR2 YFSETQ. The chain's CDR3 is CASSSGDTFSPGELFF. Written as DNA, the CDR3 is TGCGCCAGCAGCTCGGGGGACACCTTCTCCCCCGGGGAGCTGTTTTTT.

This clonotype was detected many times. V usage is TRBV5-1 and J usage is TRBJ2-7; 8 positions match TRBD1. The ends lost 8 bases at V and 4 bases at J; junction bases unmatched: 14. The CDR3 loop spans 15 amino acids. Looked up from germline, CDR1 is SGHRS and CDR2 is YFSETQ. This CDR3 reads CASSRGDRRTYEQYF. The CDR3 DNA follows: TGCGCCAGTTCGAGAGGGGACAGGAGAACATACGAGCAGTACTTC.

This clonotype was found many times. The chain recombines TRBV3-1 with TRBJ2-1, with D unclear. V was cut by 0 bases and J by 5 bases, with 14 bases left in between. In germline, CDR1 is LGHDT, CDR2 YNNKEL (reference sequence). CDR3 length equals 16 residues. CDR3 in DNA: TGTGCCAGCAGCCAAGACGGCTACCTCAAGGACAATGAGCAGTTCTTC. It translates to CASSQDGYLKDNEQFF.